The rows below give T cell receptor beta chains drawn from one sample of a study of blood T cell repertoires in COVID-19. Sequencing was performed with immunoSEQ multiplex PCR; in TCRdb, only in-frame clones are kept and a portion is missing. This sample has around 140,000 clones, with about four fifths found just once. Sequencing was performed on peripheral blood. These receptor sequences come from a woman aged 80 or over with acute or convalescent COVID-19. Both conserved end residues are part of each CDR3. Fields, in order: V gene, clone size, D gene, J gene, CDR3 protein, CDR3 DNA. A D gene is named only where the DNA matches it firmly. Some rows mark clone size as missing; the rest say once, few, many or name a class of expanded clone.

TRBV28,-,TRBD1,TRBJ1-6,CASNLRDRFNSPLHF,TGTGCCAGCAATCTAAGGGACAGGTTTAATTCACCCCTCCACTTT
TRBV19,-,-,TRBJ1-4,CASTMLGGANEKLFF,TGTGCCAGTACCATGCTAGGGGGAGCTAATGAAAAACTGTTTTTT
TRBV2,-,-,TRBJ1-1,CASSEDRFGSEAFF,TGTGCCAGCAGTGAAGACAGGTTCGGGTCTGAAGCTTTCTTT
TRBV27,-,-,TRBJ1-4,CASRSSFSEKLFF,TGTGCCAGCAGAAGTAGTTTTAGCGAAAAACTGTTTTTT
TRBV4-1,-,-,TRBJ1-4,CASSQGGNEKLFF,TGCGCCAGCAGCCAAGGCGGTAATGAAAAACTGTTTTTT
TRBV7-7,-,TRBD1,TRBJ2-3,CASSWGQGSDTQYF,TGTGCCAGCAGCTGGGGACAGGGAAGCGATACGCAGTATTTT
TRBV18,-,-,TRBJ2-5,CASSPLGLETQYF,TGTGCCAGCTCACCGCTGGGGCTTGAGACCCAGTACTTC
TRBV18,-,-,TRBJ1-5,CASSPSGGRRQPQHF,TGTGCCAGCTCCCCTTCGGGGGGGCGGCGTCAGCCCCAGCATTTT
TRBV6-2/TRBV6-3,-,-,TRBJ2-7,CASSTGTLYEQYF,TGTGCCAGCAGTACCGGGACATTGTACGAGCAGTACTTC
TRBV6-2/TRBV6-3,-,TRBD1,TRBJ1-1,CASSYLGQRNTEAFF,TGTGCCAGCAGTTACTTGGGACAGCGGAACACTGAAGCTTTCTTT
TRBV5-1,once,-,TRBJ1-1,CASRYRANTEAFF,TGCGCCAGCAGGTACAGGGCGAACACTGAAGCTTTCTTT
TRBV5-1,-,-,TRBJ2-2,CASSLVVGQNTGELFF,TGCGCCAGCAGCTTGGTTGTGGGACAGAACACCGGGGAGCTGTTTTTT
TRBV6-5,few,-,TRBJ2-5,CASRAGRGETQYF,TGTGCCAGCAGAGCTGGAAGGGGAGAGACCCAGTACTTC
TRBV7-8,-,TRBD1,TRBJ1-5,CASSLSGQGLNQPQHF,TGTGCCAGCAGCTTATCGGGACAGGGGCTTAATCAGCCCCAGCATTTT
TRBV9,-,-,TRBJ2-2,CASSVGVGGMAGELFF,TGTGCCAGCAGCGTAGGAGTTGGAGGGATGGCCGGGGAGCTGTTTTTT
TRBV9,-,TRBD1,TRBJ1-3,CASSATGSSGNTIYF,TGTGCCAGCAGCGCGACAGGGAGCTCTGGAAACACCATATATTTT
TRBV5-1,-,TRBD2,TRBJ2-2,CASSLLAGTNTGELFF,TGCGCCAGCAGCCTGCTAGCGGGGACGAACACCGGGGAGCTGTTTTTT
TRBV5-1,-,TRBD2,TRBJ2-5,CASSLAGTSGAQETQYF,TGCGCCAGCAGCTTGGCAGGGACTAGCGGGGCCCAAGAGACCCAGTACTTC
TRBV3-1/TRBV3-2,-,TRBD2,TRBJ2-2,CASSQDLAGTNTGELFF,TGTGCCAGCAGCCAAGATTTAGCGGGAACGAACACCGGGGAGCTGTTTTTT
TRBV19,-,-,TRBJ2-2,CATLSRGTGELFF,TGTGCCACTCTAAGCAGGGGTACCGGGGAGCTGTTTTTT
TRBV5-1,-,-,TRBJ2-2,CASSLRDTGELFF,TGCGCCAGCAGTCTCCGGGACACCGGGGAGCTGTTTTTT
TRBV18,-,TRBD1,TRBJ1-1,CASSPLQGVEGTEAFF,TGTGCCAGCTCACCTCTGCAGGGGGTAGAAGGCACTGAAGCTTTCTTT
TRBV3-1/TRBV3-2,few,-,TRBJ2-2,CASSAKWSTGELFF,TGTGCCAGCAGCGCTAAGTGGAGCACCGGGGAGCTGTTTTTT
TRBV19,-,-,TRBJ2-3,CASRLATDTDTQYF,TGTGCCAGTAGGCTAGCTACCGACACAGATACGCAGTATTTT
TRBV7-2,-,-,TRBJ1-4,CASSPRASTNEKLFF,TGTGCCAGCAGCCCCAGGGCCTCAACTAATGAAAAACTGTTTTTT
TRBV7-2,-,TRBD1,TRBJ1-2,CASTRDRGDGYTF,TGTGCCAGCACCAGGGACAGGGGGGATGGCTACACCTTC
TRBV6-5,few,-,TRBJ1-1,CASSSQTTRTEAFF,TGTGCCAGCAGTTCTCAGACAACGCGCACTGAAGCTTTCTTT
TRBV7-2,-,TRBD1,TRBJ1-2,CASSPTGVVGYTF,TGTGCCAGCAGTCCAACAGGGGTCGTTGGCTACACCTTC
TRBV18,-,TRBD2,TRBJ2-7,CASSPAGLAGGSYEQYF,TGTGCCAGCTCACCGGCGGGACTAGCGGGAGGTTCCTACGAGCAGTACTTC
TRBV7-9,-,-,TRBJ2-2,CASQEGQGNTGELFF,TGTGCCAGCCAGGAAGGGCAGGGCAACACCGGGGAGCTGTTTTTT
TRBV18,-,TRBD2,TRBJ2-3,CASSREAGATDTQYF,TGTGCCAGCTCCAGAGAAGCGGGAGCGACAGATACGCAGTATTTT
TRBV27,-,-,TRBJ2-2,CASSSTNTGELFF,TGTGCCAGCAGTTCGACAAACACCGGGGAGCTGTTTTTT
TRBV18,-,TRBD1,TRBJ1-6,CASSPLGQGSSPLHF,TGTGCCAGCTCACCACTGGGACAGGGGTCCTCACCCCTCCACTTT
TRBV29-1,once,TRBD1,TRBJ2-1,CSVAGRDSEFF,TGCAGCGTTGCAGGACGGGACAGCGAGTTCTTC
TRBV6-5,-,-,TRBJ1-5,CASSYTTNQPQHF,TGTGCCAGCAGTTACACTACTAATCAGCCCCAGCATTTT
TRBV21-1,-,-,TRBJ2-7,CASTKRTSPYEQYF,TGTGCCAGCACCAAGCGGACTAGCCCCTACGAGCAGTACTTC
TRBV7-2,-,-,TRBJ2-5,CASRAGLGVQETQYF,TGTGCCAGCAGGGCGGGGCTAGGGGTCCAAGAGACCCAGTACTTC
TRBV4-1,few,-,TRBJ1-5,CASSQVRDNNQPQHF,TGCGCCAGCAGCCAAGTCAGGGACAACAATCAGCCCCAGCATTTT
TRBV11-3,-,TRBD2,TRBJ2-3,CASSPGLAGRSTDTQYF,TGTGCCAGCAGCCCGGGACTAGCGGGGCGAAGCACAGATACGCAGTATTTT
TRBV4-1,-,TRBD2,TRBJ2-5,CASSQGLAGFQETQYF,TGCGCCAGCAGCCAAGGACTAGCGGGCTTTCAAGAGACCCAGTACTTC
TRBV18,-,-,TRBJ1-4,CASSPKSAGHATNEKLFF,TGTGCCAGCTCACCAAAGAGTGCAGGCCATGCAACTAATGAAAAACTGTTTTTT